These 2 T cell receptor beta chains originate from one sample sequenced in a study of Ad26.COV2.S vaccination and SARS-CoV-2 variants (dated by TCRdb to about 2021). Receptors were amplified or captured by the immunoSEQ multiplex PCR assay. TCRdb stores this immuneACCESS table with in-frame sequences only. Part of the clones is absent; in the studies checked, under half of the shortfall reflects unresolved V genes, and no reason is known for the rest. The sample includes some 640,000 clones, with roughly 90% observed a single time. In total, the top ten clones hold approximately 1.5% of the sample. Reading the label with the study, this specimen's treatment or condition is: approximately 18 received Ad26.COV2.S at low or high dose, single or two shots; 5 received placebo; per-sample allocation not given. Repertoires of vaccine and placebo recipients were sequenced from samples collected on day 63 after the first injection.

Sequencing was performed on peripheral blood, taken in a trial of Ad26.COV2.S vaccine versus placebo. The receptors were gathered from a person aged 18-65 years who received the Ad26.COV2.S COVID-19 vaccine or a placebo.

This clone was found once. The V and J genes are TRBV10-3 and TRBJ2-1, with TRBD2 identical over 9 bases. Per germline, CDR1 ENHRY and CDR2 SYGVKD. This CDR3 comprises 15 residues. The J segment lost 8 bases and the V segment lost 5 bases, leaving 10 bases of the junction unmatched. This CDR3 is CAISNLPGLADEQFF. The CDR3 DNA reads as TGTGCCATCAGTAATTTACCGGGACTAGCCGATGAGCAGTTCTTC.

The CDR3 loop reads CASSQLEWTGSPYEQYF. Here the CDR3 DNA reads TGCGCCAGCAGCCAGCTAGAATGGACAGGGAGTCCCTACGAGCAGTACTTC. V and J are TRBV4-1 and TRBJ2-7; 8 bases fit TRBD1. Germline CDR1 reads MGHRA; CDR2 reads YSYEKL. V gave up 3 bases and J gave up 2 bases; unmatched junction bases: 12. The CDR3 has 17 residues.